This T cell receptor (beta chain) was identified during a study of OX40 agonist ivuxolimab in advanced cancers. Study summary: Among those enrolled, mean age was roughly 55 years (range about 23 to 80) and 75% to 85% were male. Whole-study findings and limits: The study did not work out the antigen specificity of the expanded peripheral T cells. Also showing low normalized T-cell clonal expansion were some of the nonresponders.

The protocol was immunoSEQ multiplex PCR, while the TCRdb copy is restricted to in-frame clones and leaves out a portion. The data show just over 20,000 clones, roughly 89% seen once. As to this clone: What it binds is not known.

The germline gives CDR1 PRHDT, CDR2 FYEKMQ (reference sequence). The CDR3 is made up of 14 amino acids. Trimming took off 3 bases at V and 2 bases at J, with 7 bases between the two ends. The sequence was collected from an adult with an advanced solid tumor such as melanoma, head and neck, liver or kidney cancer. This chain joins TRBV13 and TRBJ2-2; weak D call: TRBD2 (6 bases). Sample: CD4+ or CD8+ T cells sorted from blood, taken in a trial of the OX40 agonist ivuxolimab. CDR3 nucleotides: TGTGCCAGCAGCTTGGAGGGAAACACCGGGGAGCTGTTTTTT. It yields the protein CASSLEGNTGELFF.